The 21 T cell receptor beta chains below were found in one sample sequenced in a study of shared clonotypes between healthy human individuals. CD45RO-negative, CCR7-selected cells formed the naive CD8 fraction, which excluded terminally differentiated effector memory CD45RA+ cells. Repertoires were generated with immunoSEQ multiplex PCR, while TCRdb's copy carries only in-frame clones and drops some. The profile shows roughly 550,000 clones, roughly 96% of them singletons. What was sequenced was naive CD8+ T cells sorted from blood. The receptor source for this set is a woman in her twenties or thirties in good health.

The chain's CDR3 is CASSQGQEINSPLHF. The CDR3 region has the DNA TGTGCCAGCAGCCAAGGACAGGAGATTAATTCACCCCTCCACTTT. The chain links TRBV7-9 to TRBJ1-6, with 7 positions matching TRBD1. The ends lost 5 bases at V and 6 bases at J; junction bases unmatched: 7. CDR1 is SEHNR and CDR2 is FQNEAQ in the germline V gene (reference sequence). This CDR3 has 15 residues. The variable domain in full, with the rest retrieved from reference TRBV7-9 and TRBJ1-6, is DTGVSQNPRHKITKRGQNVTFRCDPISEHNRLYWYRQTLGQGPEFLTYFQNEAQLEKSRLLSDRFSAERPKGSFSTLEIQRTEQGDSAMYLCASSQGQEINSPLHFGNGTRLTVT.

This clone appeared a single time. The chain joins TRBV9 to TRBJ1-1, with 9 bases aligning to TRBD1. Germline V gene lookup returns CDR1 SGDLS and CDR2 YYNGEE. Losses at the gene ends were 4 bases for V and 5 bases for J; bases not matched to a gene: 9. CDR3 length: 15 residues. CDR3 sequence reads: CASSPSPGTGTEAFF. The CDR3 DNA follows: TGTGCCAGCAGCCCAAGTCCCGGGACAGGGACTGAAGCTTTCTTT.

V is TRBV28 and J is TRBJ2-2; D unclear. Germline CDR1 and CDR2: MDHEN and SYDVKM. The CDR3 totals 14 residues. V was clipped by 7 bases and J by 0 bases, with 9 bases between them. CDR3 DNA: TGTGCCAGCACCGGGTCCACGAACACCGGGGAGCTGTTTTTT. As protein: CASTGSTNTGELFF.

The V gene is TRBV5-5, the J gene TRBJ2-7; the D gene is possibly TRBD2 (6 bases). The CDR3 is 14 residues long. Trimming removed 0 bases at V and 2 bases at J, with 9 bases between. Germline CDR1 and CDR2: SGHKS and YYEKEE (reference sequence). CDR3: CASSLAGAAYEQYF. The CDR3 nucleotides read TGTGCCAGCAGCTTGGCGGGAGCCGCCTACGAGCAGTACTTC. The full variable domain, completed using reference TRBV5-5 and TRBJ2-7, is DAGVTQSPTHLIKTRGQQVTLRCSPISGHKSVSWYQQVLGQGPQFIFQYYEKEERGRGNFPDRFSARQFPNYSSELNVNALLLGDSALYLCASSLAGAAYEQYFGPGTRLTVT.

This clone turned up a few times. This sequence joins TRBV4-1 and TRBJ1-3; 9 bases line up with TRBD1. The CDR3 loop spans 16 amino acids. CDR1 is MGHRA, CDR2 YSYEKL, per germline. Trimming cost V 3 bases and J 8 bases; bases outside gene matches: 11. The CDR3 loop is CASSHRARDRVDTIYF. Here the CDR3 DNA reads TGCGCCAGCAGCCACCGTGCCCGGGACAGGGTGGACACCATATATTTT.

This chain's CDR3 is CASSYGIGEPQHF. CDR3 DNA sequence: TGTGCCAGCAGTTACGGCATTGGTGAGCCCCAGCATTTT. The V gene is TRBV6-5, the J gene TRBJ1-5; no firm D call. Trimming stripped 2 bases from V and 8 bases from J, with 10 bases between. Germline CDR1 MNHEY, CDR2 SVGAGI. The CDR3 has 13 amino acids.

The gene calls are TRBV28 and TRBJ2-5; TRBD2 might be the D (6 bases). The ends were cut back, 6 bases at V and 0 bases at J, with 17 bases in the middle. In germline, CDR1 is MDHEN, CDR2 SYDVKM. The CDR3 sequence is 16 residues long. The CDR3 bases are TGTGCCAGCAGGAGGATTGCTAGCGCCTACCAAGAGACCCAGTACTTC. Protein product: CASRRIASAYQETQYF.

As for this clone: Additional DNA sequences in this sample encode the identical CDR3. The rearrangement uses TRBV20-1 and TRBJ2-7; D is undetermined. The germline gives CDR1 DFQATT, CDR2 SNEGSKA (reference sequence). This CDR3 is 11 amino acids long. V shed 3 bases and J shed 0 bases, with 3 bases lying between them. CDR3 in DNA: TGCAGTGCTAGGGTCTCCTACGAGCAGTACTTC. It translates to CSARVSYEQYF.

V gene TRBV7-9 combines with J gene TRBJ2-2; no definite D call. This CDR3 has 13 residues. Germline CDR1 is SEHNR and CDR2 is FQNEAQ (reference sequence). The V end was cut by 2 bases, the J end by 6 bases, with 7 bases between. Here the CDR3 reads CASSLIFPGELFF. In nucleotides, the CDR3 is TGTGCCAGCAGCTTAATATTTCCCGGGGAGCTGTTTTTT. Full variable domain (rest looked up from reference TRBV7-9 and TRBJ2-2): DTGVSQNPRHKITKRGQNVTFRCDPISEHNRLYWYRQTLGQGPEFLTYFQNEAQLEKSRLLSDRFSAERPKGSFSTLEIQRTEQGDSAMYLCASSLIFPGELFFGEGSRLTVL.

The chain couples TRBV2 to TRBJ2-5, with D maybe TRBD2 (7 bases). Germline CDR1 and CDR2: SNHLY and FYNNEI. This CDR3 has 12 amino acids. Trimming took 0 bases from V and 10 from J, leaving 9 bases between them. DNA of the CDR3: TGTGCCAGCAGTGAAGCAGGGGGGGACCAGTACTTC. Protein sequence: CASSEAGGDQYF.

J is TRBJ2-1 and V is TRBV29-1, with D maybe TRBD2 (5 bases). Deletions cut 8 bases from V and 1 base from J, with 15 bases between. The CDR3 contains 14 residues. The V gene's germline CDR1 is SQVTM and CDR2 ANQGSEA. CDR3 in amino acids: CSSIDGESYNEQFF. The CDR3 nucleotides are TGCAGCTCCATTGACGGGGAGTCCTACAATGAGCAGTTCTTC.

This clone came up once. The CDR3 bases are TGTGCCAGTAGTCAGCTAGCGGCGACCACAGATACGCAGTATTTT. Protein: CASSQLAATTDTQYF. The chain combines TRBV19 with TRBJ2-3; 7 nucleotides line up with TRBD2. V shed 5 bases and J 2 bases; nucleotides not matched to a gene: 7. This CDR3 is 15 amino acids long. CDR1 is LNHDA, CDR2 SQIVND, per germline (reference sequence).

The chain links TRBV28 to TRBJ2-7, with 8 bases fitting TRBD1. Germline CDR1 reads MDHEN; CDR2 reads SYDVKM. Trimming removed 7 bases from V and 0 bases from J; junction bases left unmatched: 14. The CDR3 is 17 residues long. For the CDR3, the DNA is TGTGCCAGCACCCCCCCAAGTAGGGACAGGAGCTCCTACGAGCAGTACTTC. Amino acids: CASTPPSRDRSSYEQYF.

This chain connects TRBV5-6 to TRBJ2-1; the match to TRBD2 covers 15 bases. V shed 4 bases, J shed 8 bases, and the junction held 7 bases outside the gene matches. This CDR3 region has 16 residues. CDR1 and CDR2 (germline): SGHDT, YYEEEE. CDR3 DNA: TGTGCCAGCAGCGACAGCGGACTAGCGGGAGGGGATGAGCAGTTCTTC. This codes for CASSDSGLAGGDEQFF. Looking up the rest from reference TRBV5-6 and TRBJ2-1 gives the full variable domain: DAGVTQSPTHLIKTRGQQVTLRCSPKSGHDTVSWYQQALGQGPQFIFQYYEEEERQRGNFPDRFSGHQFPNYSSELNVNALLLGDSALYLCASSDSGLAGGDEQFFGPGTRLTVL.

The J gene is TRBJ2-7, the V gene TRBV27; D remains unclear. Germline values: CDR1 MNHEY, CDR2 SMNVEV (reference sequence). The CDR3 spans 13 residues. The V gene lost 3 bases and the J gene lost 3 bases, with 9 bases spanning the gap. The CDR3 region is CASSLAGDYEQYF. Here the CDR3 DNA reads TGTGCCAGCAGTTTGGCTGGCGACTACGAGCAGTACTTC.

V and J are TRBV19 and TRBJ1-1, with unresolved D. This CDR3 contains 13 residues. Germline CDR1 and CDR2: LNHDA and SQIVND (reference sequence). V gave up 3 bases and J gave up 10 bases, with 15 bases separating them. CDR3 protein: CASSITSWAGAFF. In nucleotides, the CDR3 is TGTGCCAGTAGTATTACGTCTTGGGCGGGAGCTTTCTTT.

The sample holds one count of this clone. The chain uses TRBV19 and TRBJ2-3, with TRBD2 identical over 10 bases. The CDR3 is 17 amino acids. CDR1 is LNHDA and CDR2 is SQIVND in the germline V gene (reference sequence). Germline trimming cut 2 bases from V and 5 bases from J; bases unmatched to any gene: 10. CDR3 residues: CASSIRGLAARRDTQYF. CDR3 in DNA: TGTGCCAGTAGTATACGTGGACTAGCGGCCAGGAGAGATACGCAGTATTTT.

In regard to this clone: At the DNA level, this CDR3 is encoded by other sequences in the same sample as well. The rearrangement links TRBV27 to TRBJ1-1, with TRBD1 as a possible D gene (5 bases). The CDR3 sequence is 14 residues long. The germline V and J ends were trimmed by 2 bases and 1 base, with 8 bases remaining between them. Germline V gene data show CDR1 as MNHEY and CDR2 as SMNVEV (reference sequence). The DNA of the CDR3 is TGTGCCAGCAGTTTAGGGGGTACGAACACTGAAGCTTTCTTT. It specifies CASSLGGTNTEAFF.

The CDR3 DNA follows: TGTGCCAGCAGGTTTCTAGGGACGGCGAACACTGAAGCTTTCTTT. Its protein is CASRFLGTANTEAFF. The gene calls are TRBV6-5 and TRBJ1-1, with a tentative D call TRBD1 (5 bases). The CDR3 length is 15 residues. V was cut by 6 bases and J by 1 base, with 15 bases left in between. Germline CDR1 is MNHEY and CDR2 is SVGAGI.

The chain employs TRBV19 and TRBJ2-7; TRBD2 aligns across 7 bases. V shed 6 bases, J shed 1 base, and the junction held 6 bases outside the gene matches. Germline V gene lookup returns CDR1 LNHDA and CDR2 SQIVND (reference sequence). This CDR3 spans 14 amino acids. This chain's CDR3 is CASSTGRGSYEQYF. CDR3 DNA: TGTGCCAGTAGCACCGGGCGGGGGTCCTACGAGCAGTACTTC.

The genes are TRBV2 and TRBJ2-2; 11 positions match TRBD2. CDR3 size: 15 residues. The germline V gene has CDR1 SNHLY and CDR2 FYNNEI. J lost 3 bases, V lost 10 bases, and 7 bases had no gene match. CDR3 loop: CATATSGSDTGELFF. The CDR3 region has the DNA TGTGCCACGGCTACTAGCGGGAGCGACACCGGGGAGCTGTTTTTT. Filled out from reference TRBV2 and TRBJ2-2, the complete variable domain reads EPEVTQTPSHQVTQMGQEVILRCVPISNHLYFYWYRQILGQKVEFLVSFYNNEISEKSEIFDDQFSVERPDGSNFTLKIRSTKLEDSAMYFCATATSGSDTGELFFGEGSRLTVL.